This TCR beta chain was captured in a study of molecular identifiers for immune sequencing clone quantification. Findings and caveats of the study: Identical TCR molecules can share a barcode, and this sharing could underestimate highly expanded clone sizes. The study found clones above 20 RNA copies held over 99% of effector molecules and under 1% in naive cells.

Remarks on this clonotype: What it binds is unknown.

TCRdb analysed the PCR reads with MiXCR anew, one entry per CDR3 protein. Here the sample spans 400,000 to 600,000 distinct CDR3 sequences, around 23% being singletons. The ends were cut back, 2 bases at V and 2 bases at J, with 18 bases in the middle. The CDR3 covers 16 residues. CDR1 and CDR2 (germline): DFQATT, SNEGSKA (reference sequence). Researchers sorted naive CD8 T cells as cells that were CD8+CD4-CCR7+CD45RA+. Specimen: naive CD8+ T cells from blood, with Jurkat cell RNA spiked in. Subset denoted: FACS-sorted CD8+CD4-CCR7+CD45RA+ naive T cells. The V call is TRBV20-1, the J call TRBJ1-2; a possible D gene is TRBD1 (5 bases). The receptor was isolated from a human donor in good health. Some libraries in this study had Jurkat cell RNA spiked in. The CDR3 reads CSARPDDRAINYGYTF. Here the CDR3 DNA reads TGCAGTGCTAGACCCGATGACAGAGCAATCAACTATGGCTACACCTTC.